What follows are 8 T cell receptor beta chains derived from one specimen sequenced in a study of T cells in women clearing cervical HPV infection. Sequencing was performed with immunoSEQ multiplex PCR; in TCRdb, only in-frame clones are kept and a portion is missing. The sample has about 25,000 clones; the top ten hold less than 8.5%. Specimen: blood buffy coat. All receptors come from a woman between 18 and 70 years old with a cervical HPV16 infection that either progressed to CIN3+ or cleared (not recorded which).

On this clone itself: The CDR3 end lies 3 residues beyond the end of the read and is filled in from the germline J gene. The chain employs TRBV12-3 or TRBV12-4 and TRBJ2-5, with 9 nucleotides matching TRBD1. The trim removed 6 bases at V and 5 bases at J, leaving 7 bases unmatched. The CDR3 sequence is 14 residues long. The CDR3 DNA, read in part, is TGTGCCAGCAGGCGGACAGGGGCGCTGGAGACC. This encodes CASRRTGALET. The whole CDR3 reads CASRRTGALETQYF.

Points on this clone: The read stops 3 residues short of the end of the CDR3; the missing end is completed from the germline J gene. This chain connects TRBV10-3 to TRBJ2-5, with 11 positions matching TRBD1. Losses at the gene ends were 5 bases for V and 7 bases for J; bases not matched to a gene: 15. This CDR3 spans 17 amino acids. Germline assignment: CDR1 ENHRY and CDR2 SYGVKD. Incomplete CDR3 DNA: TGTGCCATCAGTACACCCTACGGACAGGGGGCTAAAGGGACC. This gives the protein CAISTPYGQGAKGT. Given in full, the CDR3 is CAISTPYGQGAKGTQYF.

Note on this clone: Read data end 3 residues before the CDR3 end; the end is taken from the germline J gene. V gene TRBV19 combines with J gene TRBJ2-5; 14 nucleotides agree with TRBD2. The CDR3 totals 16 residues. Germline V gene sequence: CDR1 LNHDA, CDR2 SQIVND (reference sequence). The V segment lost 9 bases and the J segment 6 bases; nucleotides outside the gene matches: 12. The DNA read from the CDR3 is TGTGCCAGCCGAAAGGGACTAGCGGGAGATAGCAAGACC. Its protein product is CASRKGLAGDSKT. The whole CDR3 is CASRKGLAGDSKTQYF.

Concerning this clone itself: The read falls 3 residues short of the CDR3 end, and the missing part is taken from the germline J gene. The chain links TRBV19 to TRBJ1-6; tentatively, D is TRBD1 (5 bases). The CDR3 covers 14 residues. Germline V gene data show CDR1 as LNHDA and CDR2 as SQIVND (reference sequence). With 2 bases removed from V and 11 bases from J, the gap between germline ends came to 13 bases. The CDR3 bases that were read are TGTGCCAGTAGTATAAACGCCGGGGGGGCACCC. Translated: CASSINAGGAP. The entire CDR3 is CASSINAGGAPLHF.

Notes on this clone: The read comes to an end 3 residues before the CDR3 does, leaving the germline J gene to fill in the end. Other DNA sequences in the same sample also yield this CDR3. V is TRBV7-8 and J is TRBJ1-2; 9 positions match TRBD1. The CDR3 covers 17 residues. V was pared by 0 bases and J by 3 bases, with 8 bases of the junction left unmatched. Per the germline V gene, CDR1 is SGHVS and CDR2 is FQNEAQ. Partial CDR3 DNA: TGTGCCAGCAGCTTAGCGGAACCGGGACAGGGAGACTATGGC. It encodes CASSLAEPGQGDYG. The entire CDR3 is CASSLAEPGQGDYGYTF.

In the case of this clone: The CDR3 end falls 3 residues outside the read, so it is completed with the germline J gene. This chain uses TRBV10-3 with TRBJ1-1; 9 bases fit TRBD1. Germline V CDR1 and CDR2: ENHRY, SYGVKD. The V and J ends lost 5 bases and 7 bases, in that order; junction bases with no gene match: 5. The CDR3 totals 13 residues. The CDR3 bases that were read are TGTGCCATCAGTCCGACAGGGGGAAATGAA. Translating it yields CAISPTGGNE. The whole CDR3 protein is CAISPTGGNEAFF.

Note on this clone: The read ends 3 residues shy of where the CDR3 ends; the end is completed using the germline J gene. The V and J genes are TRBV30 and TRBJ2-2; no clear D gene. CDR1 and CDR2 (germline): GTSNPN, SVGIG (reference sequence). The CDR3 has 13 amino acids. The chain's CDR3 is CAWSVYFGEKLFF. The sequenced CDR3 bases are TGTGCCTGGAGTGTATACTTCGGTGAAAAG.

As concerns this clone: The germline gene is not matched at one end of the junction; a read error may be the cause. The CDR3 extends 3 residues past the end of the read, so its final part is completed from the germline J gene. Other nucleotide sequences in the sample specify the same CDR3. The V and J genes are TRBV7-6 and TRBJ1-3; 7 positions agree with TRBD1. The CDR3 is 14 amino acids. Germline loops: CDR1 SGHVS, CDR2 FNYEAQ. The DNA read from the CDR3 is TGTGCCAGCAGCTCCTACAGGGGACGAAACACG. Translation: CASSSYRGRNT. The CDR3 in full is CASSSYRGRNTIYF. Together with reference TRBV7-6 and TRBJ1-3, the CDR3 gives the full variable domain: GAGVSQSPRYKVTKRGQDVALRCDPISGHVSLYWYRQALGQGPEFLTYFNYEAQQDKSGLPNDRFSAERPEGSISTLTIQRTEQRDSAMYRCASSSYRGRNTIYFGEGSWLTVV.